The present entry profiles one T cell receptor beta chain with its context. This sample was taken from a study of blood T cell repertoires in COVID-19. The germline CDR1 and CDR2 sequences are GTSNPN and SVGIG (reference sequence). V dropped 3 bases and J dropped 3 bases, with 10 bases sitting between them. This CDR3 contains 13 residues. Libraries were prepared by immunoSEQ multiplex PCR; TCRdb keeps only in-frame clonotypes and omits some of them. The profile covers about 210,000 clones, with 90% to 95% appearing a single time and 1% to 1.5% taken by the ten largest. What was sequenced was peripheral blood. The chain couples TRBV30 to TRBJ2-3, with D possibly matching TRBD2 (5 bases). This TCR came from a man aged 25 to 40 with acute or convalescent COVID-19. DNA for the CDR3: TGTGCCTGGAGGTCGGGGTGGACAGATACGCAGTATTTT. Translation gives CAWRSGWTDTQYF. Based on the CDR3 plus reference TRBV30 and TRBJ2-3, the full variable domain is SQTIHQWPATLVQPVGSPLSLECTVEGTSNPNLYWYRQAAGRGLQLLFYSVGIGQISSEVPQNLSASRPQDRQFILSSKKLLLSDSGFYLCAWRSGWTDTQYFGPGTRLTVL.